This T cell receptor (beta chain) was observed in a study of CD8+ T cells in alopecia areata. cDNA serving as the sequencing template came from extracted, reverse transcribed RNA. Sequencing was performed with immunoSEQ multiplex PCR; in TCRdb, only in-frame clones are kept and a portion is missing. The sample shows approximately 280,000 clones, none of them appearing just once. Notes on this clone: The gene symbols are mouse symbols. The CDR3 is cut off 4 residues early in the read; its end comes from the germline J gene. This sample also contains other DNA sequences that code for the same CDR3.

Separation of pooled cutaneous lymph node cells was by sorting with CD4, CD8alpha, NKG2D, NKG2ACE and other markers. Losses at the gene ends were 1 base for V and 2 bases for J; bases not matched to a gene: 0. Germline CDR1 LGHNA, CDR2 YNLKQL (reference sequence). The CDR3 totals 15 residues. This TCR was recovered from a C3H/HeJ mouse with alopecia areata. The strain bears MHC haplotype H2-k. Specimen: CD4+ T cells sorted from a lymph node. The chain employs TRBV5 and TRBJ1-2, with 11 bases lining up with TRBD1. The CDR3 bases that were read are TGTGCCAGCAGCCAAGGGACAGGGGGCAACTCC. It is translated as CASSQGTGGNS. The CDR3 reads in full as CASSQGTGGNSDYTF.